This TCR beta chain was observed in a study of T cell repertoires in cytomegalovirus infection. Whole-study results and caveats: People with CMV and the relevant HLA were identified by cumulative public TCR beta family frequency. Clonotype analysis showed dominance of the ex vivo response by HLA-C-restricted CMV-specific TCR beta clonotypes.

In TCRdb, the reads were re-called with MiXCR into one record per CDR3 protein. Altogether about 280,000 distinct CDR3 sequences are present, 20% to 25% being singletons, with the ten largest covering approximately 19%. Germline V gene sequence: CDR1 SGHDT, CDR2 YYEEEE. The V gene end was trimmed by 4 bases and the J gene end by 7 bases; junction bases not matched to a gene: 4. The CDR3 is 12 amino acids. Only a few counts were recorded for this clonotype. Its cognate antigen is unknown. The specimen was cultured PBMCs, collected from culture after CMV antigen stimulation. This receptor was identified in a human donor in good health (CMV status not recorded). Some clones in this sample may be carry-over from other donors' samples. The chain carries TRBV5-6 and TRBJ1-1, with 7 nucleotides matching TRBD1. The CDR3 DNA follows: TGTGCCAGCAGCAATTGGGACAGTGAAGCTTTCTTT. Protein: CASSNWDSEAFF.